These T cell receptor beta chains were read from a single sample in a study of T cells in Graves' hyperthyroidism and ophthalmopathy. MiXCR, applied by TCRdb to the multiplex PCR reads, yields one record per CDR3 protein. The sample includes about 130,000 distinct CDR3 sequences, more than 20% of them seen just once. The sequenced sample consisted of blood. Receptor source: a woman aged 45-65 years with Graves' hyperthyroidism that later progressed to Graves' ophthalmopathy. CDR3s include the opening cysteine and the closing phenylalanine or tryptophan. Fields, in order: CDR3 protein, CDR3 DNA, J gene, D gene, V gene, clone size. The D gene is left open where the match is weak. Size is omitted from some rows. Given values are once, few, many or a class for expanded clones.

CASSRDYRNEQFF | TGTGCCAGCAGCCGGGACTACCGCAATGAGCAGTTCTTC | TRBJ2-1 | TRBD2 | TRBV13 | .
CASSLTGATGGNQPQHF | TGTGCCAGCAGTCTCACGGGTGCGACAGGGGGCAATCAGCCCCAGCATTTT | TRBJ1-5 | TRBD1 | TRBV27 | many
CSVEVARRATEAFF | TGCAGCGTTGAAGTGGCTCGGAGGGCCACTGAAGCTTTCTTT | TRBJ1-1 | . | TRBV29-1 | many
CASSSRDTYTDTQYF | TGCGCCAGCAGCTCCCGGGACACATACACAGATACGCAGTATTTT | TRBJ2-3 | . | TRBV5-1 | .
CASSLLAGGNTEAFF | TGTGCCAGCAGCTTATTGGCAGGGGGGAACACTGAAGCTTTCTTT | TRBJ1-1 | TRBD1 | TRBV7-9 | few
CSARGVANEQFF | TGCAGTGCTAGGGGAGTGGCTAATGAGCAGTTCTTC | TRBJ2-1 | . | TRBV20-1 | many
CASSEWQGAMNSPLHF | TGCGCCAGCAGTGAGTGGCAGGGGGCGATGAATTCACCCCTCCACTTT | TRBJ1-6 | TRBD1 | TRBV10-2 | few
CASSLVGWDSNEQFF | TGTGCCAGCAGTTTAGTAGGGTGGGACAGCAATGAGCAGTTCTTC | TRBJ2-1 | TRBD1 | TRBV12-3/TRBV12-4 | once
CASSRGGNNSPLHF | TGTGCCAGCAGCCGGGGAGGGAATAATTCACCCCTCCACTTT | TRBJ1-6 | . | TRBV14 | many
CASRGGGSYTDTQYF | TGTGCCAGCAGGGGGGGGGGGTCTTACACAGATACGCAGTATTTT | TRBJ2-3 | TRBD2 | TRBV6-1 | .
CASSPSGLVTDTQYF | TGTGCCAGCAGCCCGTCGGGACTAGTGACAGATACGCAGTATTTT | TRBJ2-3 | TRBD2 | TRBV11-3 | many
CASSVAPGRGSTDTQYF | TGTGCCAGCAGCGTAGCCCCAGGGCGGGGGAGCACAGATACGCAGTATTTT | TRBJ2-3 | TRBD2 | TRBV9 | few
CASRVVQAPSNEQFF | TGTGCCAGCAGGGTCGTGCAGGCCCCCTCCAATGAGCAGTTCTTC | TRBJ2-1 | . | TRBV2 | many
CASSLDPVVTYNEQFF | TGTGCCAGCAGCTTAGATCCTGTAGTAACCTACAATGAGCAGTTCTTC | TRBJ2-1 | . | TRBV7-3 | .
CASSPVKVSGANVLTF | TGTGCCAGCAGCCCCGTGAAAGTTTCTGGGGCCAACGTCCTGACTTTC | TRBJ2-6 | . | TRBV3-1 | many
CASSFGRNPYEQYF | TGTGCCAGCAGCTTTGGACGGAACCCCTACGAGCAGTACTTC | TRBJ2-7 | . | TRBV5-6 | many
CRGSDRGLNTEAFF | TGCAGGGGTTCCGACAGGGGTTTGAACACTGAAGCTTTCTTT | TRBJ1-1 | TRBD1 | TRBV20-1 | many
CASSQDGGTNNQPQHF | TGCGCCAGCAGCCAAGATGGAGGGACCAACAATCAGCCCCAGCATTTT | TRBJ1-5 | . | TRBV4-1 | .
CASSSVGRGAYEQYF | TGTGCCAGCAGCTCCGTCGGCAGGGGAGCCTACGAGCAGTACTTC | TRBJ2-7 | . | TRBV7-9 | many
CASSFVSGAREQFF | TGTGCCAGCAGCTTTGTTTCAGGGGCGAGGGAGCAGTTCTTC | TRBJ2-1 | . | TRBV11-2 | .
CASSQRGRKDTQYF | TGTGCCAGCAGCCAAAGGGGTAGAAAAGATACGCAGTATTTT | TRBJ2-3 | . | TRBV3-1 | .
CASSLTLGVNQPQHF | TGTGCCAGCAGTTTAACCCTGGGGGTCAATCAGCCCCAGCATTTT | TRBJ1-5 | . | TRBV12-3/TRBV12-4 | .
CASSGRGPNTGELFF | TGTGCCAGCAGCGGCCGGGGGCCGAACACCGGGGAGCTGTTTTTT | TRBJ2-2 | . | TRBV9 | few
CSAQSGTASMNTEAFF | TGCAGTGCCCAATCCGGGACAGCCTCTATGAACACTGAAGCTTTCTTT | TRBJ1-1 | TRBD1 | TRBV20-1 | .
CSAVAVGGDTEAFF | TGCAGCGCTGTAGCAGTAGGGGGGGACACTGAAGCTTTCTTT | TRBJ1-1 | . | TRBV29-1 | .
CASSLSDRGREAFF | TGTGCCAGCAGCTTGTCTGATCGGGGTAGGGAAGCTTTCTTT | TRBJ1-1 | . | TRBV5-8 | .
CASGRGETQYF | TGTGCCTCAGGAAGGGGAGAGACCCAGTACTTC | TRBJ2-5 | . | TRBV10-3 | many
CASSFLTSDLAEQYF | TGCGCCAGCAGCTTTTTGACTAGCGACCTAGCTGAGCAGTACTTC | TRBJ2-7 | TRBD2 | TRBV5-1 | few
CASSQGSGSYGYTF | TGTGCCAGCAGCCAAGGCTCGGGGAGCTATGGCTACACCTTC | TRBJ1-2 | . | TRBV3-1 | few
CASSENSGTGRYF | TGTGCCAGCAGCGAAAACTCCGGGACAGGGCGGTACTTC | TRBJ2-7 | TRBD1 | TRBV6-1 | few